Below are 19 T cell receptor beta chains sequenced from a single sample in a study of identical twins. TCRdb reprocessed the 5' RACE reads via MiXCR and lists one record per CDR3 protein. The sample yields around 480,000 distinct CDR3 sequences, 12% to 15% seen once. A further study also used this sample, focusing on yellow fever vaccine responses in identical twins.

Sequencing was performed on CD4+ T cells sorted from blood. The receptors were gathered from a woman aged 18-30 years in good health.

This clonotype has a handful of counts. The chain recombines TRBV7-2 with TRBJ2-3; no reliable D call. V dropped 6 bases and J dropped 2 bases, with 9 bases sitting between them. The CDR3 contains 13 residues. Germline CDR1 is SGHTA and CDR2 is FQGNSA. The CDR3 bases are TGTGCCAGCAGGGCGCTCCACACAGATACGCAGTATTTT. This translates into CASRALHTDTQYF.

This clonotype was seen a few times. The chain joins TRBV18 to TRBJ2-3; no clear D. Trimming removed 3 bases at V and 0 bases at J, with 10 bases between. The germline V gene has CDR1 KGHSH and CDR2 LQKENI. The CDR3 covers 15 residues. The CDR3 region is CASSPNVGSTDTQYF. DNA of the CDR3: TGTGCCAGCTCACCTAATGTCGGGAGCACAGATACGCAGTATTTT.

For this clonotype: This clone may be a read error of a much larger clone one base away. The chain is built from TRBV3-1 and TRBJ2-3; 10 bases are shared with TRBD1. CDR3 length equals 15 residues. Germline CDR1 is LGHDT and CDR2 is YNNKEL (reference sequence). CDR3: CASTQETGGADTQYF. DNA of the CDR3: TGTGCCAGCACCCAAGAGACAGGGGGCGCAGATACGCAGTATTTT.

The chain joins TRBV5-1 to TRBJ2-7; D may be TRBD2 (5 bases). CDR3 length: 13 amino acids. Per germline, CDR1 SGHRS and CDR2 YFSETQ. Trimming took off 0 bases at V and 7 bases at J, with 11 bases between the two ends. The CDR3 region has the DNA TGCGCCAGCAGCTTGGACGGGCCGGGGGAGCAGTACTTC. Its protein product is CASSLDGPGEQYF.

The V and J genes are TRBV5-1 and TRBJ2-5; D call uncertain. Trimming shortened V by 2 bases and J by 5 bases, and 19 bases separated the two germline ends. Germline CDR1 and CDR2: SGHRS and YFSETQ. CDR3 length equals 16 residues. The DNA of the CDR3 is TGCGCCAGCAGCTTACAACCGACGGAACCAACGGAGACCCAGTACTTC. This encodes CASSLQPTEPTETQYF.

This clonotype has just a few counts. Given a much more abundant clone one base away, this may be a read error. This rearrangement joins TRBV7-9 to TRBJ2-7; D is ambiguous. The CDR3 runs 11 residues. The germline V and J ends were trimmed by 5 bases and 3 bases, with 5 bases remaining between them. Germline CDR1 SEHNR, CDR2 FQNEAQ (reference sequence). This CDR3 reads CASSTIYEQYF. CDR3 sequence (DNA): TGTGCCAGCAGCACAATCTACGAGCAGTACTTC.

The chain joins TRBV18 to TRBJ2-5; 11 nucleotides align to TRBD2. The germline V gene has CDR1 KGHSH and CDR2 LQKENI. The CDR3 spans 19 residues. With 2 bases clipped from V and 1 base from J, the junction kept 12 bases outside the gene matches. The CDR3 is CASSPVGTSGIQFQETQYF. The CDR3 coding sequence is TGTGCCAGCTCACCAGTAGGGACTAGCGGAATACAATTCCAAGAGACCCAGTACTTC.

This clonotype was picked up many times. The chain links TRBV5-6 to TRBJ2-1; either TRBD1 or TRBD2 may supply D (5 bases each). Trimming removed 3 bases from V and 0 bases from J, with 10 bases in between. This CDR3 is 15 amino acids long. Germline V lookup: CDR1 SGHDT, CDR2 YYEEEE. The CDR3 nucleotides read TGTGCCAGCAGCTGGGGGACGAGCTCCTACAATGAGCAGTTCTTC. Its translation: CASSWGTSSYNEQFF.

This clonotype showed up just once. This chain joins TRBV28 and TRBJ2-1; D gene unclear. Germline V gene lookup returns CDR1 MDHEN and CDR2 SYDVKM. The germline V and J ends were trimmed by 5 bases and 7 bases, with 15 bases remaining between them. CDR3 length: 14 amino acids. The CDR3 region is CASSPTLVWNEQFF. CDR3 nucleotides: TGTGCCAGCAGTCCCACCCTCGTATGGAATGAGCAGTTCTTC.

This clonotype was detected many times. The chain recombines TRBV7-2 with TRBJ2-3, with 13 bases aligning to TRBD2. The CDR3 length is 14 residues. Germline trimming cut 5 bases from V and 9 bases from J; bases unmatched to any gene: 5. From germline, CDR1 is SGHTA and CDR2 FQGNSA. CDR3 in amino acids: CASSRGLAGDTQYF. The CDR3 nucleotides read TGTGCCAGCAGCCGTGGACTAGCGGGAGACACGCAGTATTTT.

V usage is TRBV2 and J usage is TRBJ2-1, with 12 bases lining up with TRBD2. CDR3 length: 15 amino acids. Germline CDR1 SNHLY, CDR2 FYNNEI. V was clipped by 6 bases and J by 15 bases; unmatched bases: 15. CDR3 nucleotides: TGTGCCAGCAGACCCCGGACTAGCGGGAATGGGAGTAGGTTCTTC. Residues: CASRPRTSGNGSRFF.

This clonotype was detected only a few times. The V call is TRBV29-1, the J call TRBJ2-7; TRBD2 matches 10 bases. Germline CDR1 reads SQVTM; CDR2 reads ANQGSEA. V lost 4 bases and J lost 6; bases outside the gene matches: 9. The CDR3 runs to 14 residues. The CDR3 loop is CSVVPSGSPIEQYF. Written as DNA, the CDR3 is TGCAGCGTTGTTCCTAGCGGGAGCCCCATCGAGCAGTACTTC.

The chain couples TRBV5-1 to TRBJ2-5; possibly TRBD2 for D (6 bases). V dropped 1 base and J dropped 4 bases, with 11 bases sitting between them. Germline CDR1 is SGHRS and CDR2 is YFSETQ. This CDR3 is 14 amino acids long. The CDR3 DNA follows: TGCGCCAGCAGCTTGTATGGGGGAGGAGAGACCCAGTACTTC. Its protein product is CASSLYGGGETQYF. The whole variable domain, filled in from reference TRBV5-1 and TRBJ2-5, reads KAGVTQTPRYLIKTRGQQVTLSCSPISGHRSVSWYQQTPGQGLQFLFEYFSETQRNKGNFPGRFSGRQFSNSRSEMNVSTLELGDSALYLCASSLYGGGETQYFGPGTRLLVL.

This clonotype was seen more than once but under ten times. The V gene is TRBV10-2, the J gene TRBJ1-6; the D gene is possibly TRBD1 (5 bases). The V end lost 10 bases, the J end lost 7 bases, and 17 bases lay between the germline ends. CDR1 WSHSY and CDR2 SAAADI come from the germline V gene. The CDR3 has 14 residues. The CDR3 reads CATRRGTENSPLHF. As DNA, the CDR3 is TGCGCCACCCGGAGAGGGACCGAGAATTCACCCCTCCACTTT.

This clonotype has just a few counts. The rearrangement uses TRBV5-1 and TRBJ2-5; tentatively, D is TRBD1 or TRBD2 (5 bases each). Germline-derived CDR1 and CDR2 are SGHRS and YFSETQ. The CDR3 extends over 14 amino acids. V gave up 0 bases and J gave up 5 bases, with 11 bases separating them. CDR3 region: CASSLGGDRETQYF. The CDR3 bases are TGCGCCAGCAGCTTGGGAGGGGATCGGGAGACCCAGTACTTC.

This clonotype was seen a handful of times. The chain links TRBV24-1 to TRBJ2-1; 10 bases map to TRBD2. The CDR3 totals 16 residues. CDR1 is KGHDR and CDR2 is SFDVKD in the germline V gene. The V gene end was trimmed by 5 bases and the J gene end by 4 bases; junction bases not matched to a gene: 7. CDR3 nucleotides: TGTGCCACCAGTGCAAATCTAGCGGGAGCTTACAATGAGCAGTTCTTC. This codes for CATSANLAGAYNEQFF.

This clonotype was observed a few times. The chain combines TRBV7-8 with TRBJ2-2, with a weak D call TRBD2 (6 bases). V gave up 7 bases and J gave up 2 bases, with 17 bases separating them. The CDR3 runs to 16 residues. Per germline, CDR1 SGHVS and CDR2 FQNEAQ. This chain's CDR3 is CASTPLGGINTGELFF. The CDR3 DNA reads TGTGCCAGCACCCCTCTAGGAGGGATAAACACCGGGGAGCTGTTTTTT.

This clonotype showed up just a few times. This chain uses TRBV28 with TRBJ2-7; no reliable D call. The CDR3 consists of 11 residues. Trimming removed 10 bases from V and 2 bases from J, with 9 bases in between. Germline V gene data show CDR1 as MDHEN and CDR2 as SYDVKM. The chain's CDR3 is CATQTPYEQYF. CDR3 coding DNA: TGTGCCACCCAGACCCCCTACGAGCAGTACTTC.

This clonotype was observed a handful of times. This sequence joins TRBV3-1 and TRBJ1-5; D ambiguous. The V gene lost 1 base and the J gene lost 6 bases, with 7 bases spanning the gap. Germline CDR1 is LGHDT and CDR2 is YNNKEL (reference sequence). The CDR3 sequence is 13 residues long. CDR3 amino acids: CASSQGDSQPQHF. The CDR3 DNA reads as TGTGCCAGCAGCCAAGGGGATTCTCAGCCCCAGCATTTT. Drawing the rest from reference TRBV3-1 and TRBJ1-5, the complete variable domain is DTAVSQTPKYLVTQMGNDKSIKCEQNLGHDTMYWYKQDSKKFLKIMFSYNNKELIINETVPNRFSPKSPDKAHLNLHINSLELGDSAVYFCASSQGDSQPQHFGDGTRLSIL.